This T cell receptor (beta chain) was documented in a study of T cells in narcolepsy. With regard to this clone: Its antigen is not known.

In germline, CDR1 is SGHNT, CDR2 YENEEA. Unmatched junction bases numbered 13, after V lost 6 bases and J lost 9 bases. CDR3 length equals 15 residues. General study results and limits: Blood of same and different patients, but not healthy controls, reportedly held recurring autoreactive clonotypes.

Sequencing used immunoSEQ multiplex PCR; TCRdb keeps in-frame clones, though not all of them. The sample lists tens of thousands of clones, about 85% occurring once. The chain combines TRBV11-3 with TRBJ2-1; TRBD2 matches 8 bases. The source material was CD45RA- memory CD4+ T cells from PBMCs. The sequence was obtained from a human donor with narcolepsy. Written as DNA, the CDR3 is TGTGCCAGCAGTACCCTCCGGGGGGGCATGGGTGAGCAGTTCTTC. Its protein is CASSTLRGGMGEQFF.